This TCR beta chain emerged from a study of T cells in women clearing cervical HPV infection. About the study: Case blood was drawn when the lesion was first found; control blood after infection became undetectable. Study findings and constraints: Repertoire richness, not evenness, was significantly elevated in CIN3+ cases versus controls. Cases carried less TRBV6-7 than controls: approximately 0.1% versus 0.16%.

V lost 6 bases, J lost 4 bases, and 2 bases stayed unmatched. This CDR3 region has 12 residues. CDR1 is SQVTM and CDR2 is ANQGSEA in the germline V gene. Worth noting for this clone: Its antigen is unknown. The DNA ends 3 residues before the CDR3 does, and the rest of the CDR3 is filled in from the germline J gene.

Using immunoSEQ multiplex PCR, the repertoire was profiled, and TCRdb retains in-frame clones only, with some absent. Its table records about 24,000 clones. The sequence derives from a woman between 18 and 70 years old with a cervical HPV16 infection that either progressed to CIN3+ or cleared (not recorded which). Material for sequencing was blood buffy coat. This chain links TRBV29-1 with TRBJ1-3; 8 nucleotides agree with TRBD1. The CDR3 sequence: CSVWTGGNTIYF. CDR3 DNA (partial): TGCAGCGTCTGGACAGGGGGAAACACC.